This TCR beta chain was observed in a study of CD8 T cells in ankylosing spondylitis. Quantitative molecular-barcoded 5'-RACE generated the TCR beta libraries. From the 5' RACE reads, TCRdb called clonotypes with MiXCR, one entry per CDR3 protein. The data contain roughly 450,000 distinct CDR3 sequences, 25% to 30% of them singletons. In regard to this clonotype: What it binds is not known.

V trimming: 4 bases; J trimming: 6 bases; junction bases outside the gene matches: 14. The CDR3 contains 17 residues. Germline CDR1 MNHEY, CDR2 SMNVEV (reference sequence). General study findings and limits: As reported, disease-linked clones showed significant enrichment in matched ankylosing spondylitis synovial fluid. Several highly homologous variants made up a TCR beta motif, and this motif appeared characteristic of ankylosing spondylitis blood.

The specimen sequenced was blood, either unsorted or a sorted T cell fraction (not recorded which). The sequence came from a male donor with ankylosing spondylitis. The gene calls are TRBV27 and TRBJ2-1; 8 bases map to TRBD2. In DNA, the CDR3 is TGTGCCAGCAGTTCGCCCCATGTGGCGGGAGGCCCCAATGAGCAGTTCTTC. It codes for CASSSPHVAGGPNEQFF.